This TCR beta chain was sequenced in a study of T-cell reconstitution after alpha-beta-depleted transplantation in children. A few counts support this clonotype. Its cognate antigen is unknown. Study-level results: Alpha-beta T cells present about two months after transplant were reported to originate from several hundred expanded graft clones. The study traced high day-60 TCRbeta diversity in some patients to surviving recipient T cells and thymic progenitors. T-cell numbers and diversity one year post-transplant derived largely from freshly generated T cells.

The V and J ends lost 5 bases and 7 bases, in that order; junction bases with no gene match: 8. The CDR3 is 15 amino acids. Preparation of the TCRbeta library was carried out with unique molecular identifiers. In TCRdb, the PCR reads were re-called with MiXCR into one record per CDR3 protein. Among 300,000 to 400,000 distinct CDR3 sequences listed, roughly 16% were seen once. The sequence was obtained from a male patient under 10 years old who had a stem cell transplant for acute lymphoblastic leukemia, so the T cells may come from the graft donor. The chain uses TRBV12-3 or TRBV12-4 and TRBJ1-6; 7 bases are shared with TRBD1. Here the sequenced sample was PBMCs, mostly from graft donor cells, taken 360 days after TCRalphabeta/CD19-depleted stem cell transplant. DNA of the CDR3: TGTGCCAGCAGTCCCGCGACAGGGCCCAATTCACCCCTCCACTTT. The encoded protein is CASSPATGPNSPLHF.